Presented here are 15 T cell receptor beta chains from one specimen sequenced in a study of HIV-infected patients and healthy controls. Whole blood was used without fractionation, so all unsorted peripheral T cells were included. cDNA was made from roughly 500 ng RNA using alpha and beta constant primers. Using multiplexing indices, alpha and beta chain libraries were generated apart by chain-specific third strand synthesis. TCRdb called the 5' RACE reads again in MiXCR, with one record for every CDR3 protein. Here the sample spans roughly 10,000 distinct CDR3 sequences, around 4.9% being singletons. The material sequenced was blood, taken before antiretroviral therapy. The receptors were gathered from an adult with HIV infection.

Ten or more counts support this clonotype. The J gene is TRBJ2-3, the V gene TRBV20-1; TRBD2 aligns across 13 bases. The CDR3 extends over 16 amino acids. V was pared by 5 bases and J by 4 bases, with 9 bases of the junction left unmatched. The germline gives CDR1 DFQATT, CDR2 SNEGSKA (reference sequence). CDR3 amino acids: CSASPRTSGSADTQYF. The DNA for the CDR3 is TGCAGTGCTTCCCCTCGGACTAGCGGGAGTGCAGATACGCAGTATTTT.

This clonotype was counted ten times or more. The chain recombines TRBV28 with TRBJ2-1; 7 bases fit TRBD2. The junction had 5 bases not matched to a gene; V was cut back by 6 bases and J by 0 bases. CDR1 and CDR2 (germline): MDHEN, SYDVKM. This CDR3 has 15 amino acids. This chain's CDR3 is CASRERGPSYNEQFF. The CDR3 DNA follows: TGTGCCAGCAGGGAGCGGGGACCCTCCTACAATGAGCAGTTCTTC. The complete variable domain, with remaining parts taken from reference TRBV28 and TRBJ2-1, reads DVKVTQSSRYLVKRTGEKVFLECVQDMDHENMFWYRQDPGLGLRLIYFSYDVKMKEKGDIPEGYSVSREKKERFSLILESASTNQTSMYLCASRERGPSYNEQFFGPGTRLTVL.

V and J are TRBV29-1 and TRBJ2-7, with D possibly matching TRBD1 (5 bases). The CDR3 is made up of 12 amino acids. With 6 bases removed from V and 0 bases from J, the gap between germline ends came to 9 bases. Germline-derived CDR1 and CDR2 are SQVTM and ANQGSEA. CDR3 DNA sequence: TGCAGCGTCAGGGAAAGCTCCTACGAGCAGTACTTC. The encoded protein is CSVRESSYEQYF.

This clonotype is categorized as medium-sized. This rearrangement joins TRBV7-6 to TRBJ2-2; D remains ambiguous. CDR3 length: 17 residues. The germline CDR1 and CDR2 sequences are SGHVS and FNYEAQ. The V and J ends lost 1 base and 1 base respectively, with 13 bases between them. CDR3 loop: CASSLDIGRLNTGELFF. CDR3 DNA sequence: TGTGCCAGCAGCTTAGATATAGGCAGGCTGAACACCGGGGAGCTGTTTTTT.

Sample share makes this clonotype medium-sized. This rearrangement joins TRBV20-1 to TRBJ2-2; D remains ambiguous. The CDR3 runs 13 residues. Deletions cut 0 bases from V and 5 bases from J, with 7 bases between. Germline-derived CDR1 and CDR2 are DFQATT and SNEGSKA (reference sequence). CDR3 loop: CSARDLRTGELFF. The CDR3, as DNA: TGCAGTGCTAGAGATCTACGGACCGGGGAGCTGTTTTTT.

This clonotype has at least ten counts. CDR3 coding DNA: TGCGCCAGCAGCCCGTCGGGACTAGCGGGAGGGTCGAACACCGGGGAGCTGTTTTTT. Translation gives CASSPSGLAGGSNTGELFF. The chain joins TRBV4-1 to TRBJ2-2; TRBD2 agrees at 16 bases. V gave up 4 bases and J gave up 0 bases; unmatched junction bases: 5. This CDR3 region has 19 residues. The V gene's germline CDR1 is MGHRA and CDR2 YSYEKL.

This clonotype was seen many times. This sequence joins TRBV4-1 and TRBJ2-7; D remains unclear. The V gene's germline CDR1 is MGHRA and CDR2 YSYEKL. V lost 6 bases and J 2 bases, leaving 17 bases between the germline ends. This CDR3 region has 15 residues. The CDR3 nucleotides are TGCGCCAGCAGTGTGGACCCCACCAGCGCCTACGAGCAGTACTTC. Amino acids: CASSVDPTSAYEQYF.

In this sample, this clonotype turned up a few times. The V and J genes are TRBV4-1 and TRBJ2-7; TRBD1 might be the D (5 bases). Germline CDR1 is MGHRA and CDR2 is YSYEKL. Trimming took 0 bases from V and 3 from J, leaving 9 bases between them. The CDR3 extends over 14 amino acids. CDR3 nucleotide sequence: TGCGCCAGCAGCCAAGATTGGGGCAGCTACGAGCAGTACTTC. It specifies CASSQDWGSYEQYF.

This clonotype was recorded at least ten times. The CDR3 here is CASSPRQGAYTEAFF. CDR3 DNA: TGTGCCAGCAGTCCTCGACAGGGGGCGTACACTGAAGCTTTCTTT. This chain links TRBV27 with TRBJ1-1; 10 nucleotides align to TRBD1. There are 15 residues in the CDR3. V gave up 5 bases and J gave up 3 bases; unmatched junction bases: 6. Germline CDR1 is MNHEY and CDR2 is SMNVEV (reference sequence).

This clonotype has a count of ten or more. The rearrangement joins TRBV19 to TRBJ1-1; D gene uncertain. Germline values: CDR1 LNHDA, CDR2 SQIVND (reference sequence). V lost 3 bases and J lost 1, with 6 bases in between. The CDR3 sequence is 13 residues long. The CDR3 DNA reads TGTGCCAGTAGTATTCTGGGGAACACTGAAGCTTTCTTT. It codes for CASSILGNTEAFF.

This sequence joins TRBV13 and TRBJ1-1, with D perhaps TRBD1 (6 bases). CDR3 length equals 14 residues. V dropped 5 bases and J dropped 3 bases, with 13 bases sitting between them. CDR1 and CDR2 from the germline V gene are PRHDT and FYEKMQ (reference sequence). The CDR3 here is CASSHRTAYTEAFF. The CDR3 nucleotides read TGTGCCAGCAGCCACAGGACAGCCTACACTGAAGCTTTCTTT.

Many counts were recorded for this clonotype. The V and J genes are TRBV28 and TRBJ2-5; D possibly corresponds to TRBD2 (6 bases). This CDR3 comprises 13 residues. Per the germline V gene, CDR1 is MDHEN and CDR2 is SYDVKM. Deletions cut 7 bases from V and 5 bases from J, with 14 bases between. CDR3 coding DNA: TGTGCCAGCAATGCCGGGGGAGCCGAGACCCAGTACTTC. Translated: CASNAGGAETQYF.

This clonotype was detected many times. The chain carries TRBV29-1 and TRBJ2-1; D is unclear. The CDR3 is 13 amino acids. Trimming stripped 2 bases from V and 8 bases from J, with 13 bases between. Germline V gene sequence: CDR1 SQVTM, CDR2 ANQGSEA. The CDR3 DNA reads as TGCAGCGTTGAAAAGGGCCCCTCCGATGAGCAGTTCTTC. This translates into CSVEKGPSDEQFF.

By sample fraction, this clonotype is medium-sized. The chain couples TRBV15 to TRBJ1-2; a weak D match, TRBD1 (6 bases). V gave up 4 bases and J gave up 3 bases, with 9 bases separating them. Germline V gene lookup returns CDR1 LNHNV and CDR2 YYDKDF (reference sequence). The CDR3 sequence is 13 residues long. The CDR3 region has the DNA TGTGCCACCAGCAAAGACAGGCACTATGGCTACACCTTC. Its protein product is CATSKDRHYGYTF. Using reference TRBV15 and TRBJ1-2 for the parts outside the CDR3, the full variable domain is DAMVIQNPRYQVTQFGKPVTLSCSQTLNHNVMYWYQQKSSQAPKLLFHYYDKDFNNEADTPDNFQSRRPNTSFCFLDIRSPGLGDTAMYLCATSKDRHYGYTFGSGTRLTVV.

This clonotype was recorded many times. The V gene is TRBV7-9, the J gene TRBJ2-5; TRBD2 agrees at 7 bases. CDR1 SEHNR and CDR2 FQNEAQ come from the germline V gene (reference sequence). Trimming removed 1 base from V and 1 base from J; junction bases left unmatched: 3. CDR3 length equals 15 residues. CDR3 region: CASSLVLAVQETQYF. CDR3 nucleotides: TGTGCCAGCAGCTTAGTCCTAGCGGTCCAAGAGACCCAGTACTTC.